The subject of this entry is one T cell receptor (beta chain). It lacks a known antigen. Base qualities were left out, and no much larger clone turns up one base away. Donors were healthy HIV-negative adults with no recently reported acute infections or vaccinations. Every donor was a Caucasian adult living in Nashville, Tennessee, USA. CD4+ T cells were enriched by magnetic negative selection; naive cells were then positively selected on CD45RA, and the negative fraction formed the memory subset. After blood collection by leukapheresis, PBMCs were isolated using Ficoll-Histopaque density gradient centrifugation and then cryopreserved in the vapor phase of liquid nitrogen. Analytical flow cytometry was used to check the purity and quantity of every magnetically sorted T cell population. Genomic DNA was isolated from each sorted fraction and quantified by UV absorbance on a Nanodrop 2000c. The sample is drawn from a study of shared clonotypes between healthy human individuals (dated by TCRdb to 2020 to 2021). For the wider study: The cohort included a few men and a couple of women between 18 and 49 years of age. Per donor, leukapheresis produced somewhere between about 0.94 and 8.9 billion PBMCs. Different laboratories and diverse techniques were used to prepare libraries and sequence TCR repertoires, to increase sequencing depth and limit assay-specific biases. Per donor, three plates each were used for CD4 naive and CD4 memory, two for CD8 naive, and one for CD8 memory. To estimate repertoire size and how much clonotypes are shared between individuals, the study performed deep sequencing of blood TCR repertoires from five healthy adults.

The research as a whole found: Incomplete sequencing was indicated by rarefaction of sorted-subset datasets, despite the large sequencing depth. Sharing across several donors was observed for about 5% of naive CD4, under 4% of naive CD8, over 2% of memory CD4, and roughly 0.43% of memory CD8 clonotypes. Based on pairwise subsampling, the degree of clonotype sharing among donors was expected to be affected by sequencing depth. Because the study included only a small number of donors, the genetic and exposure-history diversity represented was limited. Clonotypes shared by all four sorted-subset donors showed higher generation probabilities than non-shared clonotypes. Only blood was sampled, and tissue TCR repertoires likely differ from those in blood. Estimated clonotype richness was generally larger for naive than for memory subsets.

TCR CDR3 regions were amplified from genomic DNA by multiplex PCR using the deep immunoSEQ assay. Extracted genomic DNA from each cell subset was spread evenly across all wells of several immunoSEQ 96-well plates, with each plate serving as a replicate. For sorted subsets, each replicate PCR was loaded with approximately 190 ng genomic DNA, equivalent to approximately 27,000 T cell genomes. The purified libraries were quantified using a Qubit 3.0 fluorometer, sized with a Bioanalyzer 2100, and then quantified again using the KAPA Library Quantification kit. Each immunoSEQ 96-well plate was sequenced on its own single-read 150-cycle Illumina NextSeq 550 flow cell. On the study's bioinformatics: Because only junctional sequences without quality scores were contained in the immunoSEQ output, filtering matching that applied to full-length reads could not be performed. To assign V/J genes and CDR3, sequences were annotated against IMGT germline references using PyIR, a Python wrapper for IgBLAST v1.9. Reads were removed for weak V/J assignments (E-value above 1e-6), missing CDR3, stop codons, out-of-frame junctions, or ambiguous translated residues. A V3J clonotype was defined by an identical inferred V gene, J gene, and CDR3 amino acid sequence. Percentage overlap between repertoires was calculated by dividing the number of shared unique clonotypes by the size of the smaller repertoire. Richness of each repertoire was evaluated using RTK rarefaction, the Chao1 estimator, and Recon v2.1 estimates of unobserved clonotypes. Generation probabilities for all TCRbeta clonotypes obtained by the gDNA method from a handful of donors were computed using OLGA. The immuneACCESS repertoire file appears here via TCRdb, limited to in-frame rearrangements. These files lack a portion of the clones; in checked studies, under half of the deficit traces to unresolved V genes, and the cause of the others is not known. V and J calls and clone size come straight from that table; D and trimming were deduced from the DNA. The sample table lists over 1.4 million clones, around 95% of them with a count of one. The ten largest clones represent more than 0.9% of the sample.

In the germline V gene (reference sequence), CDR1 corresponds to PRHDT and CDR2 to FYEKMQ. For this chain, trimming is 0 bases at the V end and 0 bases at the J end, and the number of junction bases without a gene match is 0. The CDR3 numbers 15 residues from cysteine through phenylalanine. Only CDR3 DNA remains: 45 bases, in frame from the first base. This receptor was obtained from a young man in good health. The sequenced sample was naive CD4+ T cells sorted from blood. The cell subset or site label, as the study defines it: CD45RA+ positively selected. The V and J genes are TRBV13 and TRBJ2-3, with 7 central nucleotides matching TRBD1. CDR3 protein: CASSLGTGSTDTQYF. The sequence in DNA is TGTGCCAGCAGCTTAGGGACAGGGAGCACAGATACGCAGTATTTT.